This passage covers 22 T cell receptor beta chains from one sample sequenced in a study of technical replicates of blood from several donors. The protocol was immunoSEQ multiplex PCR, while the TCRdb copy is restricted to in-frame clones and leaves out a portion. This table has under 85,000 clones, about 97% appearing once. The sample taken for sequencing was T cells isolated from PBMCs. The receptors shown here come from a human donor in good health.

This clone was recorded only once. V is TRBV28 and J is TRBJ1-1; D not resolved. CDR1 MDHEN and CDR2 SYDVKM come from the germline V gene. With 1 base removed from V and 4 bases from J, the gap between germline ends came to 10 bases. The CDR3 loop spans 14 amino acids. In nucleotides, the CDR3 is TGTGCCAGCAGTTTATTCACAGAGGGCACTGAAGCTTTCTTT. Translated, it gives CASSLFTEGTEAFF.

V usage is TRBV29-1 and J usage is TRBJ2-3; D call uncertain. The CDR3 has 11 amino acids. Germline CDR1 and CDR2: SQVTM and ANQGSEA. V was pared by 7 bases and J by 7 bases, with 12 bases between. Written as DNA, the CDR3 is TGCAGCGGATCCAGAGGTAATACGCAGTATTTT. It is translated as CSGSRGNTQYF.

V is TRBV25-1 and J is TRBJ1-1; D perhaps matches TRBD1 (6 bases). Deletions cut 4 bases from V and 4 bases from J, with 19 bases between. The CDR3 length is 16 residues. Germline V gene sequence: CDR1 MGHDK, CDR2 SYGVNS. CDR3 DNA sequence: TGTGCCAGCAGTGGGGGGCACAGGTTTATTGGCACTGAAGCTTTCTTT. Its protein product is CASSGGHRFIGTEAFF.

The chain carries TRBV4-2 and TRBJ2-3; TRBD2 matches 7 bases. The J segment lost 0 bases and the V segment lost 0 bases, leaving 3 bases of the junction unmatched. Per germline, CDR1 LGHNA and CDR2 YNFKEQ. The CDR3 extends over 16 amino acids. Written as DNA, the CDR3 is TGTGCCAGCAGCCAAGACGCTAGCGGAAGCACAGATACGCAGTATTTT. This codes for CASSQDASGSTDTQYF.

The CDR3: CASSSGEYLNTEAFF. The CDR3 coding sequence is TGTGCCAGTAGCTCCGGGGAGTACCTTAACACTGAAGCTTTCTTT. The chain uses TRBV19 and TRBJ1-1; D gene unclear. This CDR3 contains 15 residues. Germline V gives CDR1 LNHDA, CDR2 SQIVND (reference sequence). Trimming stripped 6 bases from V and 2 bases from J, with 16 bases between.

V is TRBV6-6 and J is TRBJ2-7; 8 positions agree with TRBD2. The CDR3 consists of 14 residues. The germline CDR1 and CDR2 sequences are MNHNY and SVGAGI (reference sequence). V was pared by 5 bases and J by 4 bases, with 7 bases of the junction left unmatched. CDR3 sequence: CASSQAGAGYEQYF. The DNA of the CDR3 is TGTGCCAGCAGTCAAGCGGGAGCAGGATACGAGCAGTACTTC.

CDR3 in amino acids: CASSYHYEQYF. The DNA for the CDR3 is TGTGCCAGCAGCTATCACTACGAGCAGTACTTC. This sequence joins TRBV11-2 and TRBJ2-7; no clear D. The germline V and J ends were trimmed by 4 bases and 3 bases, with 4 bases remaining between them. Germline loops: CDR1 SGHAT, CDR2 FQNNGV. This CDR3 is built from 11 residues.

The chain uses TRBV5-1 and TRBJ2-3; TRBD1 matches at 7 bases. Germline V CDR1 and CDR2: SGHRS, YFSETQ. J gave up 7 bases and V 3 bases, and 11 bases lay outside the gene matches. The CDR3 is 15 amino acids. The CDR3 region is CASSSNPGQPYTQYF. The CDR3, as DNA: TGCGCCAGCAGCTCCAACCCGGGACAGCCTTATACGCAGTATTTT.

The count of this clone is one. The J gene is TRBJ1-3, the V gene TRBV21-1; TRBD1 is the table's D call and was not checked against the DNA. TRBV21-1 is a pseudogene locus. This CDR3 spans 17 amino acids. Here the CDR3 reads CASSKNPGRISGNTIYF. In DNA form, the CDR3 reads TGTGCCAGCAGCAAAAATCCAGGTAGGATCTCTGGAAACACCATATATTTT.

This sequence joins TRBV4-3 and TRBJ2-5, with 10 bases matching TRBD2. The CDR3 length is 18 residues. Germline CDR1 is LGHNA and CDR2 is YSLEER. V dropped 2 bases and J dropped 1; count of bases not matched to a gene: 10. The CDR3 loop reads CASSQTGPRTSGQETQYF. CDR3 nucleotides: TGCGCCAGCAGCCAAACGGGTCCTCGGACTAGCGGCCAAGAGACCCAGTACTTC.

The V call is TRBV5-4, the J call TRBJ1-2; 7 bases are a match to TRBD1. V lost 2 bases, J lost 3 bases, and 10 bases stayed unmatched. CDR1 is SGHNT and CDR2 is YYREEE in the germline V gene (reference sequence). This CDR3 spans 16 amino acids. CDR3 sequence: CASSFLDRAWDYGYTF. CDR3 nucleotides: TGTGCCAGCAGCTTTCTAGACAGGGCCTGGGACTATGGCTACACCTTC.

This sequence joins TRBV15 and TRBJ2-2, with D unclear. V lost 0 bases to trimming and J lost 2 bases, with 7 bases between them. Germline CDR1 and CDR2: LNHNV and YYDKDF (reference sequence). This CDR3 is 15 amino acids long. This chain's CDR3 is CATSRELSNTGELFF. The CDR3 DNA sequence: TGTGCCACCAGCAGAGAACTATCAAACACCGGGGAGCTGTTTTTT.

The genes are TRBV27 and TRBJ2-2; D is ambiguous. Deletions cut 2 bases from V and 1 base from J, with 5 bases between. Germline V gives CDR1 MNHEY, CDR2 SMNVEV (reference sequence). The CDR3 contains 14 residues. The CDR3 here is CASSLNWNTGELFF. CDR3 in DNA: TGTGCCAGCAGTTTAAACTGGAACACCGGGGAGCTGTTTTTT.

V gene TRBV4-3 combines with J gene TRBJ2-7; the D is unclear. Per the germline V gene, CDR1 is LGHNA and CDR2 is YSLEER. The CDR3 totals 14 residues. The V gene lost 4 bases and the J gene lost 1 base, with 11 bases spanning the gap. In nucleotides, the CDR3 is TGCGCCAGCAGCCCCCTGGCATCATCCTACGAGCAGTACTTC. Amino acids: CASSPLASSYEQYF.

The V gene is TRBV7-9, the J gene TRBJ2-1; 10 bases are shared with TRBD2. The CDR3 spans 17 residues. Trimming at V came to 5 bases and at J to 5 bases, leaving 12 bases not matched to a gene. CDR1 is SEHNR and CDR2 is FQNEAQ in the germline V gene (reference sequence). In DNA, the CDR3 is TGTGCCAGCAGCCTCAGGTTAGCGGGAGGCATTAACAATGAGCAGTTCTTC. This codes for CASSLRLAGGINNEQFF.

CDR3 in DNA: TGTGCCAGCAGTTTATCCCGTCTGACAGGGCAGGGAGAAAAACTGTTTTTT. Translated, it gives CASSLSRLTGQGEKLFF. The J gene is TRBJ1-4, the V gene TRBV27; 7 nucleotides match TRBD1. Per germline, CDR1 MNHEY and CDR2 SMNVEV (reference sequence). This CDR3 contains 17 residues. The junction had 12 bases not matched to a gene; V was cut back by 0 bases and J by 8 bases.

This chain connects TRBV7-6 to TRBJ2-7, with no clear D. With 0 bases removed from V and 3 bases from J, the gap between germline ends came to 6 bases. In germline, CDR1 is SGHVS, CDR2 FNYEAQ. There are 13 residues in the CDR3. The CDR3 DNA sequence: TGTGCCAGCAGCTTAGCGCACGGCTACGAGCAGTACTTC. Translating it yields CASSLAHGYEQYF.

V usage is TRBV27 and J usage is TRBJ1-1; 7 bases match TRBD1. V trimming: 5 bases; J trimming: 3 bases; junction bases outside the gene matches: 6. Germline loops: CDR1 MNHEY, CDR2 SMNVEV (reference sequence). This CDR3 contains 14 residues. The chain's CDR3 is CASSTSQGYTEAFF. As DNA, the CDR3 is TGTGCCAGCAGTACATCACAGGGGTACACTGAAGCTTTCTTT.

This clone was picked up one time. This chain links TRBV30 with TRBJ1-2, with 10 bases matching TRBD1. J gave up 5 bases and V 1 base, and 1 base lay outside the gene matches. CDR1 is GTSNPN and CDR2 is SVGIG in the germline V gene (reference sequence). This CDR3 has 13 amino acids. CDR3: CAWSADRGYGYTF. CDR3 DNA sequence: TGTGCCTGGAGTGCGGACAGGGGGTATGGCTACACCTTC.

The J gene is TRBJ2-2, the V gene TRBV6-5, with TRBD1 as a possible D gene (6 bases). The CDR3 spans 15 residues. The V gene lost 2 bases and the J gene lost 7 bases, with 14 bases spanning the gap. CDR1 is MNHEY and CDR2 is SVGAGI in the germline V gene. The CDR3 nucleotides read TGTGCCAGCAGTTACGACGTACAGGGTTTCGGGGAGCTGTTTTTT. Amino acid sequence: CASSYDVQGFGELFF.

This rearrangement joins TRBV15 to TRBJ1-4; TRBD1 matches at 8 bases. After removal of 1 base from V and 3 bases from J, the junction contained 1 base not matched to a gene. There are 15 residues in the CDR3. Germline V gene data show CDR1 as LNHNV and CDR2 as YYDKDF (reference sequence). The CDR3 here is CATSRAGQANEKLFF. The CDR3 coding sequence is TGTGCCACCAGCAGAGCGGGACAGGCTAATGAAAAACTGTTTTTT.

The V and J genes are TRBV6-1 and TRBJ2-2; 11 positions match TRBD2. Germline trimming cut 6 bases from V and 1 base from J; bases unmatched to any gene: 1. CDR3 length: 15 residues. Looked up from germline, CDR1 is MNHNS and CDR2 is SASEGT. The CDR3 DNA reads TGTGCCAGCAGCCTAGCGGGAGGGAACACCGGGGAGCTGTTTTTT. It specifies CASSLAGGNTGELFF.